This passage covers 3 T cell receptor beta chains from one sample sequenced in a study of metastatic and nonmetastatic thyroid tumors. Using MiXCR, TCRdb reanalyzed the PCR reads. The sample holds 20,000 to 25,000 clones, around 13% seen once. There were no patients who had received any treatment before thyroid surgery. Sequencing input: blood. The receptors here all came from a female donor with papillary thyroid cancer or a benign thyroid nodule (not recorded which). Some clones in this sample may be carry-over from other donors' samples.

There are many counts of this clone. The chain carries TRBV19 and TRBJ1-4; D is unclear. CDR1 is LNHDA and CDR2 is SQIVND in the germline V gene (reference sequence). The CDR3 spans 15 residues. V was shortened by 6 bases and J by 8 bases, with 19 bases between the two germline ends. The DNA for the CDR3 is TGTGCCAGTAGGCTAGAGGGTCTCGCCGTCGAAAAACTGTTTTTT. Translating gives CASRLEGLAVEKLFF.

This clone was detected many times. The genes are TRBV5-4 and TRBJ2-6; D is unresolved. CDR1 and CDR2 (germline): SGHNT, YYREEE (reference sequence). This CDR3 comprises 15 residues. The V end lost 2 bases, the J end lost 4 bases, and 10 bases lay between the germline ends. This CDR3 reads CASSLRDGGANVLTF. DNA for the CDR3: TGTGCCAGCAGCTTAAGGGATGGCGGGGCCAACGTCCTGACTTTC.

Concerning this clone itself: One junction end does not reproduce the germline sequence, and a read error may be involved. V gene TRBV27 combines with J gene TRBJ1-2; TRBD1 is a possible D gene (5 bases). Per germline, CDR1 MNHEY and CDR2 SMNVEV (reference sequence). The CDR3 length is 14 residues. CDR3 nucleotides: TGTGCCACCAGTGAGACGGGAGGGGCTCACGGCTACACCTTC. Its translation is CATSETGGAHGYTF.